This entry features one T cell receptor beta chain sequence. What it binds is not known. This specimen comes from a study of T cell responses to AZD1222 COVID-19 vaccine. Pooled in the analysis were second doses at about 4 or about 12 weeks. The method was immunoSEQ multiplex PCR; TCRdb's version includes in-frame clones alone and lacks a portion of them. Of around 270,000 clones listed, around 93% are singletons. General study results and limits: Among spike-specific TCRs, nearly half reportedly target unmutated variant regions. Clonal diversity was possibly underestimated, and white British individuals and females predominated among donors. With two AZD1222 doses given, Spike-specific TCR breadth and depth both rose.

Sequencing used peripheral blood, obtained 28 days after the second AZD1222 dose. This receptor was taken from an adult who received the AZD1222 COVID-19 vaccine.

The CDR3 loop is CASSPRSSGLFRYF. The CDR3, as DNA: TGTGCCAGCAGTCCCCGGTCTAGCGGCCTGTTCCGGTACTTC. This chain joins TRBV6-5 and TRBJ2-4, with TRBD2 identical over 7 bases. The CDR3 is made up of 14 amino acids. J lost 15 bases, V lost 5 bases, and 16 bases had no gene match. Germline values: CDR1 MNHEY, CDR2 SVGAGI.